A single sample gave rise to the 18 T cell receptor beta chains below, sequenced in a study of T cell repertoires in cytomegalovirus infection. TCRdb called the reads again in MiXCR, with one record for every CDR3 protein. The table records 150,000 to 200,000 distinct CDR3 sequences, roughly 28% of them present only once. Sequencing was done on a sample of PBMCs. These TCRs come from a human donor in good health (CMV status not recorded). Some clones in this sample may be carry-over from other donors' samples.

The V gene is TRBV5-8, the J gene TRBJ2-3; 10 nucleotides line up with TRBD2. Germline trimming cut 0 bases from V and 10 bases from J; bases unmatched to any gene: 17. Per the germline V gene, CDR1 is SGHTS and CDR2 is YDEGEE. This CDR3 contains 18 residues. The CDR3 spells CASSLGPASGGLGRAQYF. CDR3 sequence (DNA): TGTGCCAGCAGCTTGGGACCGGCTAGCGGGGGCCTTGGTAGGGCGCAGTATTTT.

The genes are TRBV5-4 and TRBJ1-6; a possible D gene is TRBD1 (5 bases). The CDR3 has 14 residues. V was clipped by 6 bases and J by 7 bases, with 14 bases between them. Germline V gene lookup returns CDR1 SGHNT and CDR2 YYREEE (reference sequence). The CDR3: CASTSGLFNSPLHF. In DNA, the CDR3 is TGTGCCAGCACGTCAGGGTTGTTCAATTCACCCCTCCACTTT. The whole variable domain, filled in from reference TRBV5-4 and TRBJ1-6, reads ETGVTQSPTHLIKTRGQQVTLRCSSQSGHNTVSWYQQALGQGPQFIFQYYREEENGRGNFPPRFSGLQFPNYSSELNVNALELDDSALYLCASTSGLFNSPLHFGNGTRLTVT.

This clonotype was recorded a few times. The chain employs TRBV27 and TRBJ2-7; maybe TRBD1 (6 bases). The CDR3 has 14 residues. V was shortened by 4 bases and J by 1 base, with 11 bases between the two germline ends. Germline loops: CDR1 MNHEY, CDR2 SMNVEV (reference sequence). The CDR3 is CASSWTASSYEQYF. Written as DNA, the CDR3 is TGTGCCAGCAGTTGGACAGCTTCATCCTACGAGCAGTACTTC.

V and J are TRBV7-8 and TRBJ2-7, with D perhaps matching TRBD1 (5 bases). CDR3 length: 11 amino acids. The germline V and J ends were trimmed by 4 bases and 4 bases, with 5 bases remaining between them. Germline assignment: CDR1 SGHVS and CDR2 FQNEAQ. CDR3 DNA sequence: TGTGCCAGCAGCTGGACATACGAGCAGTACTTC. It specifies CASSWTYEQYF.

This clonotype was found a few times. V is TRBV19 and J is TRBJ1-5; D possibly corresponds to TRBD1 (5 bases). Germline assignment: CDR1 LNHDA and CDR2 SQIVND (reference sequence). The CDR3 spans 15 residues. The ends were cut back, 8 bases at V and 1 base at J, with 15 bases in the middle. CDR3: CASPIDSGSNQPQHF. CDR3 DNA: TGTGCCAGTCCTATTGACAGCGGAAGCAATCAGCCCCAGCATTTT.

This clonotype was seen a handful of times. V is TRBV29-1 and J is TRBJ1-5, with 7 bases fitting TRBD1. V lost 6 bases to trimming and J lost 6 bases; unmatched junction nucleotides: 5. Germline V gives CDR1 SQVTM, CDR2 ANQGSEA. The CDR3 loop spans 12 amino acids. The CDR3 loop is CSVLDRSQPQHF. The CDR3 nucleotides are TGCAGCGTCCTGGACAGGAGTCAGCCCCAGCATTTT.

V usage is TRBV12-3 or TRBV12-4 and J usage is TRBJ1-1; tentative D call: TRBD1 (5 bases). This CDR3 has 15 amino acids. Trimming took 6 bases from V and 0 from J, leaving 14 bases between them. The CDR3 DNA sequence: TGTGCCAGCAGGTTACACTCAGGGTTGAACACTGAAGCTTTCTTT. Translating it yields CASRLHSGLNTEAFF.

This clonotype was seen a few times. The CDR3 protein is CASSEGQFSNQPQHF. The CDR3 DNA follows: TGTGCCAGCAGTGAAGGCCAGTTTAGCAATCAGCCCCAGCATTTT. The rearrangement uses TRBV2 and TRBJ1-5, with no clear D. The CDR3 sequence is 15 residues long. The germline V gene encodes CDR1 SNHLY and CDR2 FYNNEI. Trimming took 1 base from V and 0 from J, leaving 7 bases between them.

The J gene is TRBJ2-1, the V gene TRBV6-4; 13 bases agree with TRBD2. After removal of 6 bases from V and 10 bases from J, the junction contained 9 bases not matched to a gene. This CDR3 is built from 15 residues. The germline V gene has CDR1 MRHNA and CDR2 SNTAGT. CDR3 residues: CASRQLAGGPGEQFF. CDR3 in DNA: TGTGCCAGCAGGCAACTAGCGGGGGGGCCAGGGGAGCAGTTCTTC.

The CDR3 DNA reads as TGTGCCAGCACCCCGGGATGGGGGGAGCTGTTTTTT. This gives the protein CASTPGWGELFF. This chain connects TRBV12-3 or TRBV12-4 to TRBJ2-2; D is possibly TRBD2 (5 bases). V gave up 7 bases and J gave up 8 bases, with 11 bases separating them. The CDR3 is 12 residues long.

This clonotype was detected a few times. The chain couples TRBV29-1 to TRBJ1-1, with D hard to call. The germline V gene has CDR1 SQVTM and CDR2 ANQGSEA. The CDR3 is 13 residues long. The V gene lost 3 bases and the J gene lost 0 bases, with 8 bases spanning the gap. DNA for the CDR3: TGCAGCGTTGAGCCCAGGATGAACACTGAAGCTTTCTTT. Its translation is CSVEPRMNTEAFF.

Points on this clonotype: The junction does not match germline at one end; this may be a read error. The chain joins TRBV6-4 to TRBJ2-2; 10 nucleotides match TRBD1. Germline values: CDR1 MRHNA, CDR2 SNTAGT. The CDR3 is 17 amino acids. The CDR3 coding sequence is TGTGCCAGCAGTAGGTCCGGGACAGGGGCCAACACCGGGGATCTGTTTTTT. Residues: CASSRSGTGANTGDLFF.

The table lists this clonotype with a few counts. This rearrangement joins TRBV6-2 or TRBV6-3 to TRBJ2-7; 9 nucleotides match TRBD1. This CDR3 has 12 amino acids. J gave up 7 bases and V 6 bases, and 4 bases lay outside the gene matches. Germline values: CDR1 MNHEY, CDR2 SVGEGT. The CDR3 DNA sequence: TGTGCCAGCAGGAACAGGGGGCAAGAGCAGTACTTC. Its protein is CASRNRGQEQYF.

The chain employs TRBV4-1 and TRBJ2-1; the D gene is possibly TRBD2 (5 bases). V lost 1 base and J lost 9, with 7 bases in between. Germline V CDR1 and CDR2: MGHRA, YSYEKL. The CDR3 loop spans 12 amino acids. This chain's CDR3 is CASSQAGIEQFF. The CDR3 region has the DNA TGCGCCAGCAGCCAAGCGGGGATTGAGCAGTTCTTC.

This clonotype has only a few counts. V gene TRBV2 combines with J gene TRBJ1-2; the D gene is possibly TRBD1 (5 bases). The germline gives CDR1 SNHLY, CDR2 FYNNEI. CDR3 size: 11 residues. Trimming left V 8 bases short and J 7 bases short, with 11 bases between. The chain's CDR3 is CASSRDVGYTF. CDR3 DNA sequence: TGTGCCAGCTCCCGGGACGTTGGCTACACCTTC.

This clonotype appeared a single time. The chain recombines TRBV30 with TRBJ2-5; D is perhaps TRBD2 (6 bases). V lost 3 bases to trimming and J lost 2 bases, with 10 bases between them. Germline V CDR1 and CDR2: GTSNPN, SVGIG (reference sequence). The CDR3 extends over 13 amino acids. The CDR3 DNA is TGTGCCTGGAGCGTGGCGGGACAAGAGACCCAGTACTTC. Amino acids: CAWSVAGQETQYF.

This clonotype has only a few counts. This chain uses TRBV20-1 with TRBJ1-5; D is possibly TRBD1 (5 bases). The CDR3 extends over 14 amino acids. The V and J ends lost 3 bases and 1 base respectively, with 10 bases between them. CDR1 and CDR2 from the germline V gene are DFQATT and SNEGSKA (reference sequence). The CDR3 region has the DNA TGCAGTGCTAGTTCGGGGGAAAGCAATCAGCCCCAGCATTTT. Residues: CSASSGESNQPQHF.

The chain has TRBV7-3 and TRBJ1-6; TRBD1 might be the D (5 bases). The CDR3 spans 15 residues. V shed 1 base and J shed 4 bases, with 8 bases lying between them. Germline CDR1 reads SGHTA; CDR2 reads FQGTGA. CDR3 nucleotide sequence: TGTGCCAGCAGCTTAATCGACAGTTATAATTCACCCCTCCACTTT. Its protein is CASSLIDSYNSPLHF.